This entry lists 31 T cell receptor beta chains sequenced from one sample in a study of identical twins. TCRdb re-analysed the 5' RACE reads in MiXCR, keeping a single row per CDR3 protein. This sample yields a few hundred thousand distinct CDR3 sequences, of which 15% are seen a single time; about 0.4% belongs to the top ten. The same specimen was also included in a second study, on yellow fever vaccine responses in identical twins.

The sample was CD4+ T cells sorted from blood. All receptors derive from a woman under 30 in good health.

This clonotype was recorded many times. The junction departs from the called germline gene at one end, perhaps through a read error. This chain joins TRBV12-3 or TRBV12-4 and TRBJ2-7, with 11 bases that match TRBD2. This CDR3 contains 14 residues. The CDR3 nucleotides read TGTGCCAGCAGCTTAGCGGGAGGGACCTACGAGCAGTACTTC. It translates to CASSLAGGTYEQYF.

This clonotype has a handful of counts. The J gene is TRBJ1-1, the V gene TRBV5-5; no clear D. The length of the CDR3 is 15 residues. CDR1 is SGHKS, CDR2 YYEKEE, per germline (reference sequence). The V end lost 0 bases, the J end lost 0 bases, and 9 bases lay between the germline ends. CDR3 nucleotides: TGTGCCAGCAGCTTGGCTGTAGGGCTGAACACTGAAGCTTTCTTT. Translated, it gives CASSLAVGLNTEAFF. The whole variable domain, filled in from reference TRBV5-5 and TRBJ1-1, reads DAGVTQSPTHLIKTRGQQVTLRCSPISGHKSVSWYQQVLGQGPQFIFQYYEKEERGRGNFPDRFSARQFPNYSSELNVNALLLGDSALYLCASSLAVGLNTEAFFGQGTRLTVV.

This sequence joins TRBV20-1 and TRBJ2-7; possible D gene TRBD2, 5 bases. V shed 5 bases and J shed 1 base, with 18 bases lying between them. CDR1 is DFQATT, CDR2 SNEGSKA, per germline (reference sequence). The CDR3 sequence is 15 residues long. The CDR3 nucleotides read TGCAGTGCTCATCATGGGGAGCTCGGATCCTACGAGCAGTACTTC. Translating it yields CSAHHGELGSYEQYF.

In its sample, this clonotype was seen a few times. The chain uses TRBV20-1 and TRBJ2-1; 8 positions match TRBD2. Germline CDR1 and CDR2: DFQATT and SNEGSKA (reference sequence). The CDR3 covers 14 residues. The V segment lost 6 bases and the J segment 0 bases; nucleotides outside the gene matches: 4. The CDR3 protein is CSAPLADSYNEQFF. CDR3 in DNA: TGCAGTGCCCCACTAGCGGACTCCTACAATGAGCAGTTCTTC.

The chain recombines TRBV5-1 with TRBJ2-7, with D maybe TRBD2 (6 bases). V shed 2 bases and J shed 7 bases, with 16 bases lying between them. CDR1 SGHRS and CDR2 YFSETQ come from the germline V gene. This CDR3 region has 14 residues. The CDR3 reads CASSLPGAAGEQYF. CDR3 nucleotides: TGCGCCAGCAGCTTACCGGGAGCGGCGGGAGAGCAGTACTTC.

The V gene is TRBV28, the J gene TRBJ2-2; perhaps TRBD2 as D (5 bases). Between the trimmed V and J ends, which lost 5 bases and 2 bases, there was a span of 18 bases. Germline V gene lookup returns CDR1 MDHEN and CDR2 SYDVKM. This CDR3 region has 17 residues. For the CDR3, the DNA is TGTGCCAGCAGTCCCCCAACCGGAACGGGAAACACCGGGGAGCTGTTTTTT. It specifies CASSPPTGTGNTGELFF.

This clonotype was seen a handful of times. The J gene is TRBJ2-1, the V gene TRBV4-1, with 9 bases that match TRBD1. Trimming at V came to 3 bases and at J to 4 bases, leaving 7 bases not matched to a gene. Germline V gene lookup returns CDR1 MGHRA and CDR2 YSYEKL. The CDR3 runs 16 residues. The CDR3 is CASSHPGTGIYNEQFF. The CDR3 region has the DNA TGCGCCAGCAGCCACCCCGGGACAGGGATTTACAATGAGCAGTTCTTC.

V usage is TRBV9 and J usage is TRBJ2-1, with 11 bases fitting TRBD2. Per the germline V gene, CDR1 is SGDLS and CDR2 is YYNGEE. Losses at the gene ends were 4 bases for V and 9 bases for J; bases not matched to a gene: 12. The CDR3 loop spans 16 amino acids. In nucleotides, the CDR3 is TGTGCCAGCAGCTACCTACTAGCGGGAGAGAAGGGTGAGCAGTTCTTC. Translation: CASSYLLAGEKGEQFF. Looking up the rest from reference TRBV9 and TRBJ2-1 gives the full variable domain: DSGVTQTPKHLITATGQRVTLRCSPRSGDLSVYWYQQSLDQGLQFLIQYYNGEERAKGNILERFSAQQFPDLHSELNLSSLELGDSALYFCASSYLLAGEKGEQFFGPGTRLTVL.

This clonotype was seen repeatedly, ten times or more. This chain uses TRBV11-1 with TRBJ2-1; D is uncertain. V lost 1 base and J 0 bases, leaving 7 bases between the germline ends. This CDR3 contains 15 residues. Per the germline V gene, CDR1 is SGHAT and CDR2 is FQDESV (reference sequence). The CDR3, as DNA: TGTGCCAGCAGCTTAGGTGCAAGCTCCTACAATGAGCAGTTCTTC. Its protein is CASSLGASSYNEQFF.

This clonotype turned up a few times. J is TRBJ2-3 and V is TRBV5-5; D tentatively fits TRBD1 or TRBD2 (5 bases each). Germline lookup yields CDR1 SGHKS and CDR2 YYEKEE (reference sequence). Trimming removed 0 bases at V and 4 bases at J, with 12 bases between. The CDR3 totals 15 residues. The CDR3 nucleotides read TGTGCCAGCAGCTTGGGAGGGACCCTGTCAGATACGCAGTATTTT. Residues: CASSLGGTLSDTQYF.

A few counts support this clonotype. This chain connects TRBV6-5 to TRBJ2-2; D is uncertain. Looked up from germline, CDR1 is MNHEY and CDR2 is SVGAGI. The CDR3 is 14 amino acids. V lost 2 bases and J lost 4, with 8 bases in between. The CDR3 DNA follows: TGTGCCAGCAGTTACGTGGTGAGCACCGGGGAGCTGTTTTTT. It translates to CASSYVVSTGELFF.

This chain joins TRBV19 and TRBJ2-1; 8 bases are shared with TRBD2. Germline CDR1 LNHDA, CDR2 SQIVND (reference sequence). Trimming removed 4 bases from V and 4 bases from J; junction bases left unmatched: 12. The CDR3 contains 17 residues. The CDR3 DNA sequence: TGTGCCAGTAGTACATCCGGGGGGGGTTCTGGTTACAATGAGCAGTTCTTC. Encoded protein: CASSTSGGGSGYNEQFF.

The gene calls are TRBV7-8 and TRBJ2-1; D is undetermined. The V end lost 8 bases, the J end lost 7 bases, and 18 bases lay between the germline ends. The CDR3 contains 14 residues. Germline V gives CDR1 SGHVS, CDR2 FQNEAQ. The CDR3 DNA reads as TGTGCCAGCGTTAAGGATCGCAGAGGAAATGAGCAGTTCTTC. Translated, it gives CASVKDRRGNEQFF. Variable domain in full (rest from reference TRBV7-8 and TRBJ2-1): GAGVSQSPRYKVAKRGQDVALRCDPISGHVSLFWYQQALGQGPEFLTYFQNEAQLDKSGLPSDRFFAERPEGSVSTLKIQRTQQEDSAVYLCASVKDRRGNEQFFGPGTRLTVL.

The genes are TRBV11-2 and TRBJ1-1; no definite D call. Germline CDR1 and CDR2: SGHAT and FQNNGV. V was cut by 0 bases and J by 0 bases, with 8 bases left in between. The CDR3 covers 15 residues. The CDR3 spells CASSLEGRMNTEAFF. CDR3 DNA: TGTGCCAGCAGCTTAGAGGGCAGGATGAACACTGAAGCTTTCTTT.

This chain uses TRBV5-5 with TRBJ2-1; D not resolved. Per the germline V gene, CDR1 is SGHKS and CDR2 is YYEKEE (reference sequence). V gave up 0 bases and J gave up 7 bases, with 14 bases separating them. The CDR3 loop spans 15 amino acids. The CDR3, as DNA: TGTGCCAGCAGCTTGGGTCGAATGCAGTGGAATGAGCAGTTCTTC. This codes for CASSLGRMQWNEQFF.

This clonotype was recorded a few times. The V and J genes are TRBV20-1 and TRBJ2-5, with TRBD2 matching over 11 bases. This CDR3 spans 16 amino acids. Per the germline V gene, CDR1 is DFQATT and CDR2 is SNEGSKA (reference sequence). The ends lost 3 bases at V and 5 bases at J; junction bases unmatched: 11. The DNA for the CDR3 is TGCAGTGCTAGGAAAATTAGCGGGAGGGCCCCGGAGACCCAGTACTTC. Encoded protein: CSARKISGRAPETQYF.

This clonotype turned up a few times. The chain joins TRBV7-9 to TRBJ2-2; 7 bases agree with TRBD2. V was clipped by 5 bases and J by 2 bases; unmatched bases: 8. CDR1 and CDR2 from the germline V gene are SEHNR and FQNEAQ (reference sequence). The CDR3 sequence is 16 residues long. CDR3 protein: CASSDPGLPNTGELFF. The CDR3, as DNA: TGTGCCAGCAGCGACCCGGGACTACCAAACACCGGGGAGCTGTTTTTT.

The genes are TRBV20-1 and TRBJ2-3; D ambiguous. Trimming took off 8 bases at V and 2 bases at J, with 11 bases between the two ends. Per germline, CDR1 DFQATT and CDR2 SNEGSKA (reference sequence). This CDR3 is built from 12 residues. The CDR3 DNA is TGCAGTCTAAAAGGGCACACAGATACGCAGTATTTT. Its protein product is CSLKGHTDTQYF.

Only a few counts were recorded for this clonotype. The CDR3 nucleotides read TGTGCCAGCAGCTTAGCTGGAAGGGTTCCCGAGCAGTACTTC. This codes for CASSLAGRVPEQYF. This rearrangement joins TRBV7-8 to TRBJ2-7, with D unclear. The CDR3 sequence is 14 residues long. The V gene's germline CDR1 is SGHVS and CDR2 FQNEAQ. V lost 0 bases and J 6 bases, leaving 12 bases between the germline ends. The full variable domain, completed using reference TRBV7-8 and TRBJ2-7, is GAGVSQSPRYKVAKRGQDVALRCDPISGHVSLFWYQQALGQGPEFLTYFQNEAQLDKSGLPSDRFFAERPEGSVSTLKIQRTQQEDSAVYLCASSLAGRVPEQYFGPGTRLTVT.

The J gene is TRBJ2-1, the V gene TRBV28; D is possibly TRBD1 or TRBD2 (6 bases each). The CDR3 totals 16 residues. Germline V lookup: CDR1 MDHEN, CDR2 SYDVKM. V dropped 3 bases and J dropped 2 bases, with 14 bases sitting between them. The CDR3 loop reads CASSLGDWGPYNEQFF. The DNA of the CDR3 is TGTGCCAGCAGTTTGGGGGACTGGGGGCCCTACAATGAGCAGTTCTTC.

This clonotype was detected ten times or more. The gene calls are TRBV12-3 or TRBV12-4 and TRBJ1-2; 9 bases align to TRBD1. The CDR3 sequence is 14 residues long. V trimming: 6 bases; J trimming: 3 bases; junction bases outside the gene matches: 5. The CDR3 spells CASRYGQGYYGYTF. The CDR3 region has the DNA TGTGCCAGCAGATATGGACAGGGGTACTATGGCTACACCTTC.

This clonotype appeared a few times. The chain carries TRBV6-5 and TRBJ1-1; 7 nucleotides match TRBD1. V gave up 4 bases and J gave up 4 bases; unmatched junction bases: 6. The length of the CDR3 is 14 residues. The germline V gene has CDR1 MNHEY and CDR2 SVGAGI. CDR3 DNA sequence: TGTGCCAGCAGTTTAACAGGGGCAGGCACTGAAGCTTTCTTT. Translated: CASSLTGAGTEAFF.

The chain joins TRBV6-5 to TRBJ1-1; D is ambiguous. This CDR3 contains 11 residues. Germline CDR1 reads MNHEY; CDR2 reads SVGAGI. Trimming left V 3 bases short and J 10 bases short, with 9 bases between. The CDR3 reads CASSYRGRAFF. In nucleotides, the CDR3 is TGTGCCAGCAGTTATCGAGGGCGAGCTTTCTTT.

The V gene is TRBV5-1, the J gene TRBJ2-2; 9 bases fit TRBD1. The V gene's germline CDR1 is SGHRS and CDR2 YFSETQ. Trimming took 0 bases from V and 3 from J; bases not matched to a gene: 0. The CDR3 loop spans 15 amino acids. In DNA form, the CDR3 reads TGCGCCAGCAGCTTGGACAGGGGGCACACCGGGGAGCTGTTTTTT. It yields the protein CASSLDRGHTGELFF.

The chain joins TRBV28 to TRBJ2-3, with no clear D. This CDR3 is built from 13 residues. Germline CDR1 MDHEN, CDR2 SYDVKM. With 6 bases removed from V and 4 bases from J, the gap between germline ends came to 11 bases. The CDR3 sequence: CASSQFLADTQYF. The CDR3 nucleotides are TGTGCCAGCAGCCAGTTCCTCGCAGATACGCAGTATTTT.

This clonotype was recorded a few times. The rearrangement links TRBV2 to TRBJ2-1; 7 bases map to TRBD1. The V gene's germline CDR1 is SNHLY and CDR2 FYNNEI. V lost 5 bases and J lost 3; bases outside the gene matches: 4. This CDR3 is built from 14 residues. The CDR3 DNA follows: TGTGCCAGCAGTCGGACAGGTGTCTACAATGAGCAGTTCTTC. Translating it yields CASSRTGVYNEQFF.

This clonotype was seen ten or more times. The CDR3 DNA reads as TGCGCCAGCAGTAATGACCCGGACGGTGAAGCTTTCTTT. Amino acid sequence: CASSNDPDGEAFF. J is TRBJ1-1 and V is TRBV5-1; D gene unclear. Germline values: CDR1 SGHRS, CDR2 YFSETQ. The germline V and J ends were trimmed by 5 bases and 7 bases, with 15 bases remaining between them. This CDR3 has 13 amino acids.

This clonotype was seen a few times. V is TRBV9 and J is TRBJ2-1; the match to TRBD2 covers 10 bases. The ends lost 3 bases at V and 3 bases at J; junction bases unmatched: 3. Germline V gene lookup returns CDR1 SGDLS and CDR2 YYNGEE. The CDR3 runs to 15 residues. For the CDR3, the DNA is TGTGCCAGCAGCGAGCGGGAGGGCCACTACAATGAGCAGTTCTTC. This codes for CASSEREGHYNEQFF.

This clonotype was counted only a few times. The chain links TRBV4-2 to TRBJ2-2, with TRBD1 matching 8 bases. Trimming removed 0 bases from V and 5 bases from J; junction bases left unmatched: 2. This CDR3 has 15 residues. Germline CDR1 LGHNA, CDR2 YNFKEQ. The CDR3 loop reads CASSQDRQGTGELFF. The DNA for the CDR3 is TGTGCCAGCAGCCAAGACAGACAGGGGACCGGGGAGCTGTTTTTT.

A few counts support this clonotype. The rearrangement joins TRBV3-1 to TRBJ1-2; possible D gene TRBD1, 5 bases. V was pared by 0 bases and J by 3 bases, with 11 bases between. CDR3 length equals 15 residues. The germline gives CDR1 LGHDT, CDR2 YNNKEL (reference sequence). CDR3: CASSQDPTDYYGYTF. CDR3 coding DNA: TGTGCCAGCAGCCAAGACCCGACAGATTACTATGGCTACACCTTC.

The V and J genes are TRBV12-3 or TRBV12-4 and TRBJ2-2, with a weak D call TRBD2 (6 bases). The length of the CDR3 is 14 residues. The V end lost 6 bases, the J end lost 5 bases, and 13 bases lay between the germline ends. The DNA for the CDR3 is TGTGCCAGCAGCCCTTTCGGGGGAACCGGGGAGCTGTTTTTT. Amino acids: CASSPFGGTGELFF.